The entry that follows covers one T cell receptor (beta chain) sequence. The antigen is undetermined. The sample is drawn from a study of T cells in localized non-small cell lung cancer. Study results and limitations: For the top 100 tumor clones, a median about 50 also appeared in adjacent lung. Peak T cell clonality was found in uninvolved adjacent lung, exceeding tumor. Sequencing was restricted to one tumor region; therefore, heterogeneity remains possible.

Clones were read by immunoSEQ multiplex PCR, and TCRdb kept only the in-frame ones, dropping some. Here the sample spans about 76,000 clones, approximately 84% being singletons. This TCR came from a female donor of 60 years or more with stage I lung adenocarcinoma. Sequenced material: peripheral blood, taken before any cancer treatment.

CDR3 DNA sequence: TGTGCCAGCACCCGAAGGAACAGGGACTATGGCTACACCTTC. Translating gives CASTRRNRDYGYTF. This rearrangement joins TRBV28 to TRBJ1-2, with D possibly matching TRBD1 (6 bases). This CDR3 has 14 amino acids. The V end was cut by 7 bases, the J end by 3 bases, with 15 bases between. Germline assignment: CDR1 MDHEN and CDR2 SYDVKM.